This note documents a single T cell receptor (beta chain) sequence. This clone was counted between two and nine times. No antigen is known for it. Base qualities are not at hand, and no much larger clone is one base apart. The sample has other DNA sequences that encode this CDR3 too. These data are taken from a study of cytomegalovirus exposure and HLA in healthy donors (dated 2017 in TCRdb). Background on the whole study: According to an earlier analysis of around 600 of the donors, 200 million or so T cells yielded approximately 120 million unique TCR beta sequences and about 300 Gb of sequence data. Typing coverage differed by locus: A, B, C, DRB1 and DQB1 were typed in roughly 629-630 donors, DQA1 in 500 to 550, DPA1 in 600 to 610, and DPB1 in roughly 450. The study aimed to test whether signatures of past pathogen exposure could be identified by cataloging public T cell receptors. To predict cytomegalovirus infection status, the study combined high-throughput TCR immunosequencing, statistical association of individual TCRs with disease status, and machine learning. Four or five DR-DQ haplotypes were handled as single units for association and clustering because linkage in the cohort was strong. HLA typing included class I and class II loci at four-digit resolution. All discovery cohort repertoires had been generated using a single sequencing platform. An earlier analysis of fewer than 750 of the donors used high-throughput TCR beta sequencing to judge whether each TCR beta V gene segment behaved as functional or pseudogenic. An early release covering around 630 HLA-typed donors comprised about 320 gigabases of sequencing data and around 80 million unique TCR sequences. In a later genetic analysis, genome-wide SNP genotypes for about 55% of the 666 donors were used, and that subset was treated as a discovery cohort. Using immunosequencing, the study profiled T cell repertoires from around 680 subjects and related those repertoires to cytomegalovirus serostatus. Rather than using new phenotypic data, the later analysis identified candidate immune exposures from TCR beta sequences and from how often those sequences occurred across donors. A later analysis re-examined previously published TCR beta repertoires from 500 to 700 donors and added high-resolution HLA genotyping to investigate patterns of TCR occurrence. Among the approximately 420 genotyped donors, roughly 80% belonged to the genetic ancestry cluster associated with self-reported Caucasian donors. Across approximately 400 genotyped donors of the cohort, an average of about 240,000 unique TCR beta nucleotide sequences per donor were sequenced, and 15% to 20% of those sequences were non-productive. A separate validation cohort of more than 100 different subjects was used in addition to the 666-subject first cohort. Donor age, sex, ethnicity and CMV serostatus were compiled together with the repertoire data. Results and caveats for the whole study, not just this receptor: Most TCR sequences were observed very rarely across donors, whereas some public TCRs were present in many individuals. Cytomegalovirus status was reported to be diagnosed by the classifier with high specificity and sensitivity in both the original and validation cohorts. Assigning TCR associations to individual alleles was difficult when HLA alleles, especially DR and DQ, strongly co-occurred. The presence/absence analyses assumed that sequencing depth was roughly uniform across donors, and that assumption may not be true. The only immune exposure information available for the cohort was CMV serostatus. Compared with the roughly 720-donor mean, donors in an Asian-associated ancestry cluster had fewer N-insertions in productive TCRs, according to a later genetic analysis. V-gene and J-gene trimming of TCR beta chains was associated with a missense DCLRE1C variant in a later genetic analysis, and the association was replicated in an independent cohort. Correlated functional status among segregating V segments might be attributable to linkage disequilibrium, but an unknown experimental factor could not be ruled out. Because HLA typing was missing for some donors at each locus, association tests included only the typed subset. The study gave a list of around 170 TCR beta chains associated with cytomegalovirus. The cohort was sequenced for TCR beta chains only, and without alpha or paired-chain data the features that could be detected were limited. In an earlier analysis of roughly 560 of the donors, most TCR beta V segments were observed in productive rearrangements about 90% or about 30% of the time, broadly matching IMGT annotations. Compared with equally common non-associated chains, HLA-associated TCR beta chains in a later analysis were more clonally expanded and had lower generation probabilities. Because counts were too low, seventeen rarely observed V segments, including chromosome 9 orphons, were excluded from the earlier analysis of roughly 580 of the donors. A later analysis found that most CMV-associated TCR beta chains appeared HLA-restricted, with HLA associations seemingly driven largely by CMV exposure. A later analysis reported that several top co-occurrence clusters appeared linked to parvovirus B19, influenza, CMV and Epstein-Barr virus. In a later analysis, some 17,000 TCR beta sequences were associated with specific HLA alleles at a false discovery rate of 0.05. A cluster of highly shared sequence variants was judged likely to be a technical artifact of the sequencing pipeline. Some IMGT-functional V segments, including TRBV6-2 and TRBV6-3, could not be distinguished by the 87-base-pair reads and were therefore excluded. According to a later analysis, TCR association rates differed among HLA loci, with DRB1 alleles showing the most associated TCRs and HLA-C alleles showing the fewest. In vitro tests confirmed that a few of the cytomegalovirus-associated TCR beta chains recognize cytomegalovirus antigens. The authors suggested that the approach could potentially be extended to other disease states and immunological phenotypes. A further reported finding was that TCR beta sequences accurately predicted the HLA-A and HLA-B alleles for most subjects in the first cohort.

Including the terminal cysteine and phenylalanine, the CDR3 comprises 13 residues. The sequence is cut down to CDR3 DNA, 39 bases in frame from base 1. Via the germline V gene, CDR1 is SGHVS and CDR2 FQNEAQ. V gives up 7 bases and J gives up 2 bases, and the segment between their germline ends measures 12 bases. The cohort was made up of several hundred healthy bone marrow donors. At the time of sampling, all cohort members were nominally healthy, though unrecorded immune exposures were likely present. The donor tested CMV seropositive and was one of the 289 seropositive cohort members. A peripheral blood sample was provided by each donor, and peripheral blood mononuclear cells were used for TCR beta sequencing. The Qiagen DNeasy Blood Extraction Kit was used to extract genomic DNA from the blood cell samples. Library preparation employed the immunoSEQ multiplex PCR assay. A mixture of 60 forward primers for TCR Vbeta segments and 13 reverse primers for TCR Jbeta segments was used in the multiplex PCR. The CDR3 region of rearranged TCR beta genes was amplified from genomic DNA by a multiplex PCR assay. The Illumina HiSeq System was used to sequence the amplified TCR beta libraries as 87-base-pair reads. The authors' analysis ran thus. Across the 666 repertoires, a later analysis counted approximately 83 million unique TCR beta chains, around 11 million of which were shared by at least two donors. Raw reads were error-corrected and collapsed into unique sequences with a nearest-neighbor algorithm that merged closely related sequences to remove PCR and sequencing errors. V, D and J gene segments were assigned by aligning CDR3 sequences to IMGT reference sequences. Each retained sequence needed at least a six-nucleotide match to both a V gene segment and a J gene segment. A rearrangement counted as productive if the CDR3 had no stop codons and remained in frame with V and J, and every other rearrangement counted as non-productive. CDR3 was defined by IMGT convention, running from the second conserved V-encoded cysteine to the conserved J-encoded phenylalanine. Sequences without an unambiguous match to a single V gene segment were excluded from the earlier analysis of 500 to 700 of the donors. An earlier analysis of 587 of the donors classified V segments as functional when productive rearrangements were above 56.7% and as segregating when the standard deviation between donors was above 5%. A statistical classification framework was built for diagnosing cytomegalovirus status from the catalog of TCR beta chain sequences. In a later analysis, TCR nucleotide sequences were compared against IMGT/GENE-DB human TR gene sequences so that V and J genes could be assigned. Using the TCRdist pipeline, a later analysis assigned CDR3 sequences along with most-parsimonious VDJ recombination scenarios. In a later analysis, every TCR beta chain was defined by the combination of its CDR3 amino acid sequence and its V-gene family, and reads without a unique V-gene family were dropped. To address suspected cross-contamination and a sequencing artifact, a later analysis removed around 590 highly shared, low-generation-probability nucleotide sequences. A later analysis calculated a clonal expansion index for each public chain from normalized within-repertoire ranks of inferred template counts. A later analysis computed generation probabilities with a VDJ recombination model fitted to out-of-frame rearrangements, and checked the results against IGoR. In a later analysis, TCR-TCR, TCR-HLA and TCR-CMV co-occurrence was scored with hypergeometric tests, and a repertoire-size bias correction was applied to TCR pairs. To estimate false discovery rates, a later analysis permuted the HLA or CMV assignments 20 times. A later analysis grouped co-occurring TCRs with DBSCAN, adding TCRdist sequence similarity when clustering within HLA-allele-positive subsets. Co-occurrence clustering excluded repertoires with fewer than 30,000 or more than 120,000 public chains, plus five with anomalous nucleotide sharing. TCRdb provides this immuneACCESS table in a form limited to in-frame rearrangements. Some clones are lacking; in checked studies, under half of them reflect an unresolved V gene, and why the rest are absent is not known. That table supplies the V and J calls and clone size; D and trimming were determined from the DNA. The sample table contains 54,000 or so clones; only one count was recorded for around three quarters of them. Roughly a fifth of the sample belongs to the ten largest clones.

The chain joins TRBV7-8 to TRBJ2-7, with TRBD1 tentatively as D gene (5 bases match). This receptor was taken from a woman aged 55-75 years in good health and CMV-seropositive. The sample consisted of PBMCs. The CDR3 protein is CASKLGPAYEQYF. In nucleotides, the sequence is TGTGCCAGCAAGTTGGGGCCGGCCTACGAGCAGTACTTC.